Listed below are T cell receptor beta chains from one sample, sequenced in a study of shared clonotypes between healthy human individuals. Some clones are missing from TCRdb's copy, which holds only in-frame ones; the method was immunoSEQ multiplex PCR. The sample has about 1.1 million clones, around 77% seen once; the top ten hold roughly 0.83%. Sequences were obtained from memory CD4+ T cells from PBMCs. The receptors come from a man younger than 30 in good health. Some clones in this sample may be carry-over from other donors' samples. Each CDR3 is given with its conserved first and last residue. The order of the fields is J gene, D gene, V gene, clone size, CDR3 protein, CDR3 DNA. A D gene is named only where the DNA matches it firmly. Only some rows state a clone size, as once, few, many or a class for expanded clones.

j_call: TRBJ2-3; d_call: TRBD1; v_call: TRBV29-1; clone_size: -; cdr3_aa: CSALPGQRTDTQYF; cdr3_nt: TGCAGCGCCCTCCCGGGACAGCGCACAGATACGCAGTATTTT
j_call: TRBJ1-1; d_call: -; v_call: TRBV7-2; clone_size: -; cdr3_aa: CASSVIPQGIGGF; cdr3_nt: TGTGCCAGCAGCGTCATTCCACAGGGTATAGGAGGCTTT
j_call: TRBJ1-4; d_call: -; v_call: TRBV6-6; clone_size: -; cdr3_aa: CATEANEKLFF; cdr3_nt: TGTGCCACGGAGGCTAATGAAAAACTGTTTTTT
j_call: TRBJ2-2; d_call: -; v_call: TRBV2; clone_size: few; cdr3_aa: CASRENRGTTGELFF; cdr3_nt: TGTGCCAGCAGAGAAAATCGAGGTACCACCGGGGAGCTGTTTTTT
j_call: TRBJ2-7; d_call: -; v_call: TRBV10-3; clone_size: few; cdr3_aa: CATTGAATYEQYF; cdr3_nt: TGTGCCACCACCGGGGCGGCCACCTACGAGCAGTACTTC
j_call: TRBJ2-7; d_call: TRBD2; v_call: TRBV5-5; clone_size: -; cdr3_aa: CATHGTSGSEQYF; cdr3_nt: TGTGCCACCCACGGGACTAGCGGGAGCGAGCAGTACTTC
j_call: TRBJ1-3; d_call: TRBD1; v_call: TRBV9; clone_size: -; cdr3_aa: CASSVGQGSSGNTIYF; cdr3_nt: TGTGCCAGCAGCGTGGGACAGGGGAGCTCTGGAAACACCATATATTTT
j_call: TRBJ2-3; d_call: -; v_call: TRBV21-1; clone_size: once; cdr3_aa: CASQTSTDTQYF; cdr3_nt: TGTGCCAGCCAGACTAGCACAGATACGCAGTATTTT
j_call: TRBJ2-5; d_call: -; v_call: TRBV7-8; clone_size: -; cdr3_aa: CASSLGLVGKTQYF; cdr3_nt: TGTGCCAGCAGCTTAGGTCTCGTGGGGAAGACCCAGTACTTC
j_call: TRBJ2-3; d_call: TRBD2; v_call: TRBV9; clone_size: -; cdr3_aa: CASSVRAGLAGEHTQYF; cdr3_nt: TGTGCCAGCAGCGTAAGGGCCGGACTAGCGGGTGAACATACGCAGTATTTT
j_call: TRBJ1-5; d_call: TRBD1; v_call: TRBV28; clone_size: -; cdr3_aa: CASSHRQGPHGVNQPQHF; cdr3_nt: TGTGCCAGCAGTCACCGACAGGGCCCTCACGGGGTCAATCAGCCCCAGCATTTT
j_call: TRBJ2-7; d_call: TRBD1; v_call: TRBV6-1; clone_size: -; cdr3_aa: CASSWVGGQVYEQYF; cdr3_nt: TGTGCCAGCAGTTGGGTGGGGGGACAGGTCTACGAGCAGTACTTC
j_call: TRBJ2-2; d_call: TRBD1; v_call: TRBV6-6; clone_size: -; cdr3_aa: CASSQTQGDGGELFF; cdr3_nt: TGTGCCAGCAGTCAAACCCAGGGGGACGGCGGGGAGCTGTTTTTT
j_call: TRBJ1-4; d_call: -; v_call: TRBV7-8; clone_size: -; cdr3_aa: CASSLAGGAYEKLFF; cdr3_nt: TGTGCCAGCAGCCTCGCGGGGGGGGCTTATGAAAAACTGTTTTTT
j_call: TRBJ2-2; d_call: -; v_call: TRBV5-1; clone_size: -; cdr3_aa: CASSLIVGMNTGELFF; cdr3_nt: TGCGCCAGCAGCTTGATTGTGGGGATGAACACCGGGGAGCTGTTTTTT
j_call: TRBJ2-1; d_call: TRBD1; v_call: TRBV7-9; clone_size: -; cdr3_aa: CASSFVPGTGKDEQFF; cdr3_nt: TGTGCCAGCAGCTTTGTTCCCGGGACAGGGAAGGATGAGCAGTTCTTC
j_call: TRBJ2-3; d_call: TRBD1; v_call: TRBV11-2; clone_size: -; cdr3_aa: CASSLFSPGQGWTDTQYF; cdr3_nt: TGTGCCAGCAGCTTATTCTCGCCGGGACAGGGATGGACAGATACGCAGTATTTT
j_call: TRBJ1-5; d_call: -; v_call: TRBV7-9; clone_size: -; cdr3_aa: CASSLAGSNQPQHF; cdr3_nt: TGTGCCAGCAGCTTAGCCGGTAGCAATCAGCCCCAGCATTTT
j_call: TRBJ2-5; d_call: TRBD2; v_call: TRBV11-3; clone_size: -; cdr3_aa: CASSPRGDYPPRETQYF; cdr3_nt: TGTGCCAGCAGCCCCCGTGGGGACTACCCACCCCGAGAGACCCAGTACTTC
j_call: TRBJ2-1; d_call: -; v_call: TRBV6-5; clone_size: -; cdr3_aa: CASRSWRGRSNEQFF; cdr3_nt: TGTGCCAGCAGGTCGTGGAGGGGGCGTAGCAATGAGCAGTTCTTC
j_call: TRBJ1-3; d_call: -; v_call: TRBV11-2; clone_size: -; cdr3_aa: CASSPNKDSGNTIYF; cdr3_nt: TGTGCCAGCAGCCCGAATAAAGACTCTGGAAACACCATATATTTT